This T cell receptor beta chain appears in the sequencing data of a study of T cells in Graves' hyperthyroidism and ophthalmopathy. General study points: For ophthalmopathy, model prediction preceded onset by a median about 6.4 months. In the blood, most expanded thyroid clonotypes above 0.001 appeared as well.

This clonotype was seen repeatedly, ten times or more. The antigen is undetermined. The investigators amplified TCR beta CDR3 regions from RNA transcripts. A first-round RT-PCR of the TCR CDR3 used the HTBI primer set. TCRdb passed the multiplex PCR reads through MiXCR, listing each CDR3 protein once. The sample carries about half a million distinct CDR3 sequences, 15% to 20% recorded once. Uncontrolled infections, other autoimmune diseases, pregnancy or lactation led to exclusion of patients. Each diagnosis drew on symptoms, thyroxine, TRAb, thyroid ultrasound and orbital computed tomography findings. CDR1 and CDR2 from the germline V gene are SGHAT and FQNNGV. Trimming took 5 bases from V and 10 from J; bases not matched to a gene: 11. The CDR3 loop spans 14 amino acids.

The rearrangement links TRBV11-2 to TRBJ2-1, with 7 positions matching TRBD1. This receptor was taken from a man aged 40-50 years with Graves' ophthalmopathy. The sequencing input was blood. The CDR3 sequence is CASSPTRGSWEQFF. Here the CDR3 DNA reads TGTGCCAGCAGCCCGACCAGGGGGTCTTGGGAGCAGTTCTTC.